This section outlines one T cell receptor (beta chain) sequence together with its context. This clone came up once. Its binding antigen is unknown. No qualities accompany the bases; no much larger clone lies one base away. These data belong to a study of T cell responses to AZD1222 COVID-19 vaccine (dated by TCRdb to the early 2020s). Study-wide context: AZD1222 recipients given second doses at about 4 weeks or at about 12 weeks were pooled, since spike-specific TCR depth and breadth were not found to differ between the two schedules. TCR sequencing covered approximately 230 trial participants: about 210 given two doses of AZD1222 and around 26 given two doses of MenACWY control vaccine. Enrollment into the trials was organized by age into subgroups of 18-55, 56-69 and 70-plus years, and those subgroups contained approximately 150, 30 and 60 TCR-sequenced participants, respectively.

The CDR3 regions of human TCRbeta chains were analyzed by immunosequencing. The authors' analysis ran thus. TCRs in the repertoires were compared against a reference library of SARS-CoV-2-specific TCRs that had been generated with the MIRA antigen-specificity platform. Breadth was defined as the fraction of unique TCRs that were SARS-CoV-2-associated, and depth was defined as the fraction of total T cells that were SARS-CoV-2-associated. Using the MIRA data, each spike-specific TCR was assigned both to the spike region to which the TCR was reactive and to a CD4 or CD8 class. Log10-transformed breadth and depth values were compared by one-way ANOVA with Sidak's multiple comparisons tests. This is the immuneACCESS table as TCRdb keeps it, with only in-frame sequences that have V and J called. A part of the clones is gone; compared with another copy, unresolved V genes explain less than half, and the rest is unexplained. V and J calls and clone size are as listed in that table; D and trimming were resolved from the DNA. In all, the sample holds around 60,000 clones, and roughly 90% of those were seen once. The ten biggest clones cover 4.9% of the sample.

Broader findings and caveats from the paper: The 56-69-year group was small, and its depth increase did not reach significance, likely because of low power. The whole spike protein was spanned by vaccine-associated CD4 TCRs, and dominant responses were seen in regions 160-218 and 743-854. Participants were mostly white British and included more females than males, and it was suggested by the authors that clonal diversity may have been underestimated. Epitopes outside the regions mutated in the B.1.351 and B.1.1.7 variants were reportedly recognized by nearly half of the unique spike-specific TCRs. Conclusions about previously exposed vaccinees were limited because only six AZD1222 recipients were SARS-CoV-2 seropositive at baseline. Because no day 14 peak-response samples were available, the repertoires could be characterized only after the peak T cell response. Spike-specific TCR breadth and depth rose significantly after two AZD1222 doses compared with day 0 and with MenACWY recipients.

Per the publication, the time point label means: baseline before first vaccination. Samples from vaccinated people were obtained from the UK trials COV001 and COV002, which included a single-blind randomized controlled phase 2/3 trial of AZD1222 (ChAdOx1 nCoV-19) in healthy adults. Trial participant PBMC samples were collected at day 0 and day 28 after the second dose for TCRbeta chain sequencing. Specimen: peripheral blood, collected on day 0 of AZD1222 vaccination. The receptor comes from an adult in good health.

The DNA reads as follows: TGTGCCAGCAGTTTACATGCGCCGGTGGAGCTGTTTTTT. This yields the protein CASSLHAPVELFF. The V and J genes are TRBV27 and TRBJ2-2; no D gene call is confident. From the germline V gene (reference sequence), CDR1 is MNHEY and CDR2 is SMNVEV. The CDR3 numbers 13 residues from cysteine through phenylalanine. Just the 39-base CDR3 DNA is kept, in frame starting at base 1. Trimming removed 2 bases from V and 10 bases from J, leaving 11 bases between the germline ends.